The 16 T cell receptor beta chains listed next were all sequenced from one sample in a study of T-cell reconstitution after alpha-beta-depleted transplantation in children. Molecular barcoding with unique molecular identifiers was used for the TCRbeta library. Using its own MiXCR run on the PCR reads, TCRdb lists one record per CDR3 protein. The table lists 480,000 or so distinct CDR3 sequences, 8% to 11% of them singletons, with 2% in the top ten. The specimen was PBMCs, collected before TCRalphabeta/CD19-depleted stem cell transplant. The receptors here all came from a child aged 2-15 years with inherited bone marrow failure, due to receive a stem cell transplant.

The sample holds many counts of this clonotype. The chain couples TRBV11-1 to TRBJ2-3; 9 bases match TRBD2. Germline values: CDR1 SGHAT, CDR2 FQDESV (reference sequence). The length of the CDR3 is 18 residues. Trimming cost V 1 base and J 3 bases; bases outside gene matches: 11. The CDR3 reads CASSLVLMREGTTDTQYF. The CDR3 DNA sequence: TGTGCCAGCAGCTTAGTACTCATGCGGGAGGGCACGACAGATACGCAGTATTTT.

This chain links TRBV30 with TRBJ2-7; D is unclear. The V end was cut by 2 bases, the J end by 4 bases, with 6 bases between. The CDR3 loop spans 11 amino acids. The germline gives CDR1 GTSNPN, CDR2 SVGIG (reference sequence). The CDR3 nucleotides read TGTGCCTGGAGTCCCTTGTACGAGCAGTACTTC. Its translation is CAWSPLYEQYF.

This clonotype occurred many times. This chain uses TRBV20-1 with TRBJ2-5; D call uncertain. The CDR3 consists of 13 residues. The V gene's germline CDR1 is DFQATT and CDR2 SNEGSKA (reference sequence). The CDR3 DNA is TGCAGCGCCCCCCGTGGGGTAGGAGAGACCCAGTACTTC. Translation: CSAPRGVGETQYF.

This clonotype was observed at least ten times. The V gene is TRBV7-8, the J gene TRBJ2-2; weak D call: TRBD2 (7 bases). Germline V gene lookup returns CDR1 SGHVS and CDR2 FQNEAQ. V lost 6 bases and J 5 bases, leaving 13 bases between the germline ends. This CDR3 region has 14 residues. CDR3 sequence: CASRLQGGTGELFF. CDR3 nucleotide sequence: TGTGCCAGCAGATTACAGGGAGGGACCGGGGAGCTGTTTTTT.

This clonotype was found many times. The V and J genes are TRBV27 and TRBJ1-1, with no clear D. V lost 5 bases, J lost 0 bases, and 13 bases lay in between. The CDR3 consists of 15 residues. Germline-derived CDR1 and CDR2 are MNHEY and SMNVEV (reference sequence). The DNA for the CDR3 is TGTGCCAGCAGTCCCGACATATGGATGAACACTGAAGCTTTCTTT. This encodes CASSPDIWMNTEAFF.

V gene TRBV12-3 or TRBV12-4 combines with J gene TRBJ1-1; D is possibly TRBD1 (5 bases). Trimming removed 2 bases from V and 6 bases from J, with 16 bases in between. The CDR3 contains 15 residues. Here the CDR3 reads CASSLWGRRGAEAFF. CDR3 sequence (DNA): TGTGCCAGCAGTTTATGGGGACGACGGGGGGCTGAAGCTTTCTTT.

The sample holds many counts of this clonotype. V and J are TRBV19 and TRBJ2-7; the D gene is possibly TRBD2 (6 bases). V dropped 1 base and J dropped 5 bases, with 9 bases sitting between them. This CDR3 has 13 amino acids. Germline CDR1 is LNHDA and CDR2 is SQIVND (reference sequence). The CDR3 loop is CASSIVWGDEQYF. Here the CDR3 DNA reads TGTGCCAGTAGTATAGTTTGGGGGGACGAGCAGTACTTC.

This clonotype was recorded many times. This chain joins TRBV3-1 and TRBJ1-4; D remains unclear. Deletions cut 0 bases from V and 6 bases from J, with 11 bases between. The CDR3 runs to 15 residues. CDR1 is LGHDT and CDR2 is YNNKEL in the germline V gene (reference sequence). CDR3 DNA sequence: TGTGCCAGCAGCCAAGATTGGGCGGCGGATGAAAAACTGTTTTTT. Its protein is CASSQDWAADEKLFF. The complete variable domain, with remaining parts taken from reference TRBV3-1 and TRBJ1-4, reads DTAVSQTPKYLVTQMGNDKSIKCEQNLGHDTMYWYKQDSKKFLKIMFSYNNKELIINETVPNRFSPKSPDKAHLNLHINSLELGDSAVYFCASSQDWAADEKLFFGSGTQLSVL.

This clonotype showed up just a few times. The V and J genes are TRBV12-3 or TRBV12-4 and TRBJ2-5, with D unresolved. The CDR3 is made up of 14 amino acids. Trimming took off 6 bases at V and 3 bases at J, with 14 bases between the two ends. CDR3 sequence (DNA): TGTGCCAGCAGCTCACCGGCCTTTAAAGAGACCCAGTACTTC. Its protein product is CASSSPAFKETQYF.

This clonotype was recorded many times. CDR3 sequence reads: CSATGEGTEAFF. In DNA, the CDR3 is TGCAGTGCTACAGGGGAGGGTACTGAAGCTTTCTTT. J is TRBJ1-1 and V is TRBV20-1, with D maybe TRBD1 (6 bases). The germline gives CDR1 DFQATT, CDR2 SNEGSKA (reference sequence). Between the trimmed V and J ends, which lost 4 bases and 5 bases, there was a span of 11 bases. The CDR3 spans 12 residues.

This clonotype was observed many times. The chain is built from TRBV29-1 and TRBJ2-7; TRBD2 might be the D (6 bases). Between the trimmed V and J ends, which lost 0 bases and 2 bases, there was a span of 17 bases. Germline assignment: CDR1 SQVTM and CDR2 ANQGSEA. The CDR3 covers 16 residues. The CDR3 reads CSVEEGPGLTPYEQYF. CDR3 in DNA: TGCAGCGTTGAAGAAGGGCCGGGACTGACCCCCTACGAGCAGTACTTC.

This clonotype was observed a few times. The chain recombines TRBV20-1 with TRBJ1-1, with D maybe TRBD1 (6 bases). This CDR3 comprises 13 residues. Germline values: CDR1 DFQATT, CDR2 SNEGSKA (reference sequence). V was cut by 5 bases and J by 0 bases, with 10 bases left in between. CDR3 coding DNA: TGCAGTGCTCGGGACACCATGAACACTGAAGCTTTCTTT. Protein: CSARDTMNTEAFF.

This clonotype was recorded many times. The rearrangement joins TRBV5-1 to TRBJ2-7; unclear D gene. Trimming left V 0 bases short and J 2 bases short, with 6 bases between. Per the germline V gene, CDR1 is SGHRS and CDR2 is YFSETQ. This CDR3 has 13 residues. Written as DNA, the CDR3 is TGCGCCAGCAGCTTGGACAGACCCTACGAGCAGTACTTC. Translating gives CASSLDRPYEQYF. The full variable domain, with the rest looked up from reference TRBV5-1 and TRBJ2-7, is KAGVTQTPRYLIKTRGQQVTLSCSPISGHRSVSWYQQTPGQGLQFLFEYFSETQRNKGNFPGRFSGRQFSNSRSEMNVSTLELGDSALYLCASSLDRPYEQYFGPGTRLTVT.

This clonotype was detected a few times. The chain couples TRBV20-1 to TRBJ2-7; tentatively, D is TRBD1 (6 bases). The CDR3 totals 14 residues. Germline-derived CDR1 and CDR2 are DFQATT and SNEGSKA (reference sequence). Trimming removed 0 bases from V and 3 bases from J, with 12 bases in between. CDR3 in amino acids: CSAREVRGLYEQYF. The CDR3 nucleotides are TGCAGTGCTAGAGAGGTCAGGGGTCTCTACGAGCAGTACTTC.

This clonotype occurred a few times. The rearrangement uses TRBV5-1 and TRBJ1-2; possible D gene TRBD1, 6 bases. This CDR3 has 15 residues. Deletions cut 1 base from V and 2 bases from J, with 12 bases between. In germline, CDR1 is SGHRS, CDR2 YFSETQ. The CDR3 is CASSLPSGANYGYTF. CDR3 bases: TGCGCCAGCAGCTTGCCTTCAGGGGCAAACTATGGCTACACCTTC.

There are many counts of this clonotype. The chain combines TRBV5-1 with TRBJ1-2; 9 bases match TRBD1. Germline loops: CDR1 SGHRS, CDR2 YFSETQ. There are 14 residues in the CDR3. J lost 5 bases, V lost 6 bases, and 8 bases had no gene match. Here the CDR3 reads CASTPGGQGYGYTF. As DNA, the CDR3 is TGCGCCAGCACTCCCGGAGGACAGGGGTATGGCTACACCTTC.